The clone carrying this T cell receptor beta chain came up many times. Its matching antigen is unknown. V shed 1 base and J shed 6 bases, with 10 bases lying between them. The germline gives CDR1 MDHEN, CDR2 SYDVKM. This CDR3 comprises 14 residues. It was RNA transcripts that yielded the amplified TCR beta CDR3 regions. In the first-round RT-PCR of the TCR CDR3, the HTBI primer set was used. TCRdb re-analysed the multiplex PCR reads in MiXCR, keeping a single row per CDR3 protein. Here the sample spans 150,000 to 200,000 distinct CDR3 sequences, over 15% being singletons. This sample stems from a study of T cells in Graves' hyperthyroidism and ophthalmopathy. Broader study findings: Most expanded thyroid clonotypes above 0.001 recurred in blood.

Uncontrolled infections, other autoimmune diseases, pregnancy or lactation led to exclusion of patients. The receptor was derived from a woman aged 50 to 60 with Graves' hyperthyroidism. The chain is built from TRBV28 and TRBJ1-5, with D uncertain. Sequencing was performed on blood. The CDR3 reads CASSLFPGAQPQHF. The CDR3 DNA follows: TGTGCCAGCAGTTTATTCCCGGGCGCTCAGCCCCAGCATTTT.